This T cell receptor (beta chain) was captured by sequencing in a study of siplizumab effects on memory and regulatory T cells. Profiled with immunoSEQ multiplex PCR; TCRdb holds only in-frame clones, not every one. The repertoire holds approximately 68,000 clones, about 90% seen once, with approximately 29% in the top ten. V was trimmed by 2 bases and J by 6 bases, leaving 13 bases between them. The CDR3 extends over 14 amino acids. The V gene's germline CDR1 is SGHVS and CDR2 FQNEAQ. The rearrangement joins TRBV7-8 to TRBJ1-1; possible D gene TRBD1, 5 bases. The specimen sequenced was CD8+ T cells sorted from blood. This clonotype was sampled from a human donor in good health. The CDR3 DNA reads TGTGCCAGCAGCTTAAGGCCAGGGAGGGCTGAAGCTTTCTTT. Its protein is CASSLRPGRAEAFF.